One sample yielded the 23 T cell receptor beta chains listed below, sequenced in a study of blood T cells in healthy people across ages. Using a J-beta primer mix together with a sample-barcoded 5' primer, a second PCR was run for roughly 6 to 12 cycles. A single record per CDR3 protein comes from TCRdb applying MiXCR to the 5' RACE reads. The sample has about 1.4 million distinct CDR3 sequences, around 55% seen once; the top ten hold 6.7%. Sequencing was carried out using blood. The receptors derive from a man between 18 and 29 years old in good health.

The chain has TRBV6-1 and TRBJ1-6, with 9 bases aligning to TRBD1. Germline trimming cut 3 bases from V and 9 bases from J; bases unmatched to any gene: 3. From germline, CDR1 is MNHNS and CDR2 SASEGT. The CDR3 covers 14 residues. CDR3 nucleotides: TGTGCCAGCAGTGATGGGACAGGGACTTCACCCCTCCACTTT. Residues: CASSDGTGTSPLHF.

This chain links TRBV20-1 with TRBJ2-3; 7 bases match TRBD2. CDR3 size: 16 residues. CDR1 is DFQATT and CDR2 is SNEGSKA in the germline V gene (reference sequence). V was pared by 4 bases and J by 4 bases, with 14 bases of the junction left unmatched. The CDR3 DNA follows: TGCAGTGCTACATTGGTCGGCCTAGCGGACTCAGATACGCAGTATTTT. Amino acid sequence: CSATLVGLADSDTQYF.

The chain is built from TRBV4-1 and TRBJ2-2, with D unclear. Germline CDR1 and CDR2: MGHRA and YSYEKL. The CDR3 contains 15 residues. V lost 2 bases to trimming and J lost 1 base, with 8 bases between them. Here the CDR3 reads CASSQPLGNTGELFF. CDR3 in DNA: TGCGCCAGCAGCCAACCTCTAGGGAACACCGGGGAGCTGTTTTTT.

The sample holds one count of this clonotype. The chain uses TRBV3-1 and TRBJ2-1, with D perhaps TRBD1 (5 bases). This CDR3 spans 15 amino acids. V was pared by 4 bases and J by 1 base, with 11 bases between. CDR1 and CDR2 from the germline V gene are LGHDT and YNNKEL (reference sequence). Here the CDR3 reads CASSLTGTSYNEQFF. The CDR3 DNA is TGTGCCAGCAGCCTTACAGGTACTTCCTACAATGAGCAGTTCTTC.

The chain's CDR3 is CASGLHRGPYNEQYF. The DNA of the CDR3 is TGTGCTAGTGGTTTGCACAGGGGACCCTACAATGAGCAGTACTTC. The chain is built from TRBV12-5 and TRBJ2-1; 7 positions match TRBD1. The J call may not be correct, given that the DNA end is closer to TRBJ2-7. Germline V CDR1 and CDR2: LGHNT, FRNRAP. There are 15 residues in the CDR3.

This clonotype showed up many times. An end of the junction differs from the germline gene, which may be a read error. The chain links TRBV4-1 to TRBJ2-7; D unclear. The CDR3 is 13 residues long. Germline V gene sequence: CDR1 MGHRA, CDR2 YSYEKL. CDR3 amino acids: CASSQGPTYEQYF. As DNA, the CDR3 is TGTGCCAGCAGCCAAGGACCTACCTACGAGCAGTACTTC.

The genes are TRBV6-5 and TRBJ1-5, with D uncertain. Germline V gene lookup returns CDR1 MNHEY and CDR2 SVGAGI. V dropped 2 bases and J dropped 7 bases, with 12 bases sitting between them. The CDR3 is made up of 14 amino acids. The CDR3 nucleotides are TGTGCCAGCAGTTACATCGGAGTGGAGCAGCCCCAGCATTTT. It specifies CASSYIGVEQPQHF.

The chain couples TRBV7-2 to TRBJ1-4; D remains ambiguous. The germline CDR1 and CDR2 sequences are SGHTA and FQGNSA. The V end was cut by 1 base, the J end by 10 bases, with 10 bases between. This CDR3 region has 13 residues. CDR3 in DNA: TGTGCCAGCAGCTTAGAAGCGAGAGGAAAACTGTTTTTT. It codes for CASSLEARGKLFF.

V and J are TRBV3-1 and TRBJ2-7; no firm D call. The J call may be incorrect, as the DNA end agrees better with TRBJ2-5. Germline V lookup: CDR1 LGHDT, CDR2 YNNKEL (reference sequence). This CDR3 is built from 15 residues. The CDR3 sequence: CASSQGTISGETQYF. The DNA for the CDR3 is TGTGCCAGCAGCCAAGGTACTATCTCTGGTGAGACCCAGTACTTC.

The chain combines TRBV20-1 with TRBJ2-7; D is undetermined. V dropped 6 bases and J dropped 0 bases, with 12 bases sitting between them. This CDR3 spans 13 amino acids. Germline V gives CDR1 DFQATT, CDR2 SNEGSKA (reference sequence). CDR3 coding DNA: TGCAGTGCGACTCTCGACTCCTCCTACGAGCAGTACTTC. Its translation is CSATLDSSYEQYF.

The chain combines TRBV25-1 with TRBJ2-5, with 10 bases that match TRBD1. Germline CDR1 and CDR2: MGHDK and SYGVNS. The CDR3 is 13 residues long. Trimming cost V 8 bases and J 11 bases; bases outside gene matches: 11. The CDR3 reads CASGGTGDSGQYF. For the CDR3, the DNA is TGTGCCAGCGGAGGGACAGGGGATTCTGGGCAGTACTTC.

This clonotype was seen a handful of times. The rearrangement links TRBV11-2 to TRBJ2-3; D unclear. The CDR3 loop spans 14 amino acids. V was shortened by 6 bases and J by 4 bases, with 14 bases between the two germline ends. In germline, CDR1 is SGHAT, CDR2 FQNNGV. In nucleotides, the CDR3 is TGTGCCAGCAGTCCCGTAGTTGGATCAGATACGCAGTATTTT. Protein sequence: CASSPVVGSDTQYF.

The chain combines TRBV20-1 with TRBJ2-4, with a possible D match to TRBD1 (5 bases). The CDR3 runs to 13 residues. CDR1 and CDR2 (germline): DFQATT, SNEGSKA (reference sequence). Trimming removed 5 bases at V and 4 bases at J, with 12 bases between. In DNA, the CDR3 is TGCAGTGCTTACGACAGCCTAAAAAACATTCAGTACTTC. Amino acid sequence: CSAYDSLKNIQYF.

Only a few counts were recorded for this clonotype. V and J are TRBV12-3 or TRBV12-4 and TRBJ2-4, with 10 bases aligning to TRBD1. The CDR3 loop spans 15 amino acids. V gave up 3 bases and J gave up 8 bases; unmatched junction bases: 7. The CDR3 sequence: CASSFGTGEGYIQYF. CDR3 nucleotide sequence: TGTGCCAGCAGTTTTGGGACAGGGGAAGGTTACATTCAGTACTTC.

The chain has TRBV15 and TRBJ2-5; TRBD2 agrees at 10 bases. The CDR3 contains 14 residues. After removal of 8 bases from V and 2 bases from J, the junction contained 5 bases not matched to a gene. Germline CDR1 LNHNV, CDR2 YYDKDF (reference sequence). For the CDR3, the DNA is TGTGCCACCGGGGCTAGCGGGGGACAAGAGACCCAGTACTTC. Translated: CATGASGGQETQYF.

The J gene is TRBJ1-2, the V gene TRBV4-2; D perhaps matches TRBD1 (5 bases). Trimming removed 1 base at V and 10 bases at J, with 16 bases between. The germline CDR1 and CDR2 sequences are LGHNA and YNFKEQ. The CDR3 is made up of 14 amino acids. CDR3 residues: CASSQVSRGEAYTF. DNA for the CDR3: TGTGCCAGCAGCCAAGTCAGCCGGGGCGAAGCCTACACCTTC.

The V gene is TRBV10-2, the J gene TRBJ2-1; the D gene is possibly TRBD1 (6 bases). Germline assignment: CDR1 WSHSY and CDR2 SAAADI. The CDR3 has 15 residues. V lost 10 bases and J 4 bases, leaving 20 bases between the germline ends. This chain's CDR3 is CATWGSGQSYNEQFF. CDR3 sequence (DNA): TGCGCCACCTGGGGGAGTGGACAGTCGTACAATGAGCAGTTCTTC.

This clonotype has just a few counts. The CDR3 DNA follows: TGCAGTGCCCACCCCAGGGCTGACGAGACCCAGTACTTC. Its protein product is CSAHPRADETQYF. The V and J genes are TRBV20-1 and TRBJ2-5; D is perhaps TRBD1 (5 bases). Trimming took off 6 bases at V and 5 bases at J, with 16 bases between the two ends. The CDR3 contains 13 residues. Per the germline V gene, CDR1 is DFQATT and CDR2 is SNEGSKA (reference sequence).

A remark on this clonotype: This may come from a read error, since a much larger clone is one base off. V is TRBV4-2 and J is TRBJ2-1; TRBD2 aligns across 8 bases. J lost 0 bases, V lost 8 bases, and 6 bases had no gene match. Germline V CDR1 and CDR2: LGHNA, YNFKEQ. The CDR3 spans 15 residues. The CDR3 is CASGLAGSSYNEQFF. In nucleotides, the CDR3 is TGTGCCAGCGGTTTAGCGGGAAGCTCCTACAATGAGCAGTTCTTC.

The rearrangement links TRBV20-1 to TRBJ2-3, with D unclear. Trimming stripped 7 bases from V and 2 bases from J, with 13 bases between. CDR1 DFQATT and CDR2 SNEGSKA come from the germline V gene (reference sequence). The length of the CDR3 is 13 residues. CDR3 residues: CSVGRLHTDTQYF. For the CDR3, the DNA is TGCAGTGTGGGCAGGCTACACACAGATACGCAGTATTTT.

This rearrangement joins TRBV20-1 to TRBJ1-2; the match to TRBD1 covers 8 bases. The CDR3 covers 12 residues. Germline CDR1 reads DFQATT; CDR2 reads SNEGSKA (reference sequence). The V gene end was trimmed by 5 bases and the J gene end by 8 bases; junction bases not matched to a gene: 7. CDR3 coding DNA: TGCAGTGCTCCCCAGGGGGCGGGAGGCTACACCTTC. Translating it yields CSAPQGAGGYTF.

The J gene is TRBJ2-3, the V gene TRBV2; no clear D. Between the trimmed V and J ends, which lost 4 bases and 8 bases, there was a span of 13 bases. The CDR3 has 13 residues. The germline V gene encodes CDR1 SNHLY and CDR2 FYNNEI. CDR3 sequence reads: CASSAQHIGTQYF. In DNA, the CDR3 is TGTGCCAGCAGTGCCCAGCACATAGGTACGCAGTATTTT.

V usage is TRBV10-3 and J usage is TRBJ2-7, with D possibly being TRBD2 (6 bases). The germline gives CDR1 ENHRY, CDR2 SYGVKD. Trimming stripped 6 bases from V and 5 bases from J, with 14 bases between. This CDR3 spans 13 amino acids. CDR3 in amino acids: CAIRDGSKNEQYF. The CDR3 DNA follows: TGTGCCATCAGGGACGGGAGTAAGAACGAGCAGTACTTC.